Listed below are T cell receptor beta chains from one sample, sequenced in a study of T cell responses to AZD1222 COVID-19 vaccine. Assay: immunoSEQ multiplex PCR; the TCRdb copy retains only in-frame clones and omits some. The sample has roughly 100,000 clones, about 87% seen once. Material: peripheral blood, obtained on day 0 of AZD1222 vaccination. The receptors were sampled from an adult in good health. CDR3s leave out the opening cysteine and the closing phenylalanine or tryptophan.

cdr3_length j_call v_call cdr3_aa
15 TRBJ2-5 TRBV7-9 ASSLNLGGGAQETQY
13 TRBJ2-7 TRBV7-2 ASSLGPGIQYEQY
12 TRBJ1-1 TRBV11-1 ASSLAGGRWEAF
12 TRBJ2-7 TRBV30 AWSLRSGSHEQY
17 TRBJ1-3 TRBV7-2 ASSLGLGQASASGNTIY
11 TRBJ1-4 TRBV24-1 AVGRASDEKLF
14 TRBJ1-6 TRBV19 ASSSFGQGANSPLH
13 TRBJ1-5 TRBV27 ASSRSPYSNQPQH
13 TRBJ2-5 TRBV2 ASSLLAGGQETQY
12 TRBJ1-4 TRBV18 ASSQGQRNEKLF
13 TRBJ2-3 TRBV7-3 ASSLSTYSSDTQY
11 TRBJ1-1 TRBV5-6 ASWWAGGTEAF
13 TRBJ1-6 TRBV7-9 ASSLMAADNSPLH
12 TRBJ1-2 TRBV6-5 ASSYQGLNYGYT
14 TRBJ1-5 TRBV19 ASHPPGPYSNQPQH
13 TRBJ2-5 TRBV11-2 ASSLGAEPRETQY
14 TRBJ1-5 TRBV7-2 ASSLEGPDRSQPQH
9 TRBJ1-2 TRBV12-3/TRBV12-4 ASSFNYGYT
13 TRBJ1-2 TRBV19 ASQTGGAERYGYT
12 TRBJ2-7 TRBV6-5 ASRTVTGGYEQY
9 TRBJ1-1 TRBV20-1 SATYNTEAF
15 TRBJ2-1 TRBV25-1 ASSELGFGSSYNEQF
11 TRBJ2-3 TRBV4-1 ASSGLPTDTQY
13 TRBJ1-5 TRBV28 ASSSSGYSNQPQH
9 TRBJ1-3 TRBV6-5 ASGSRNTIY
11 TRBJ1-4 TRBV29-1 SVEDLRKEKLF
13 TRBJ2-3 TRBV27 ASSFPGQAPDTQY
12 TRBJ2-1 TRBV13 ASSWGTGRGEQF
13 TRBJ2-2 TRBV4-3 ASSPETSGDRELF
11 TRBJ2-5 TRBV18 ASSQAREETQY
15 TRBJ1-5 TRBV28 ASSFRPGRVSNQPQH
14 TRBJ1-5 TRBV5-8 ASSLAGQASNQPQH
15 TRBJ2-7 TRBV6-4 ASSDSLGGPFSYEQY
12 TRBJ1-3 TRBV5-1 ASSGSHSGNTIY
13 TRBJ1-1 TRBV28 ASTRATTGNTEAF
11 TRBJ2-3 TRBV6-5 ASSRVSTDTQY
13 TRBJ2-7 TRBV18 ASSKQGAKTEEQY
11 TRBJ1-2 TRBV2 ASPPRQYYGYT
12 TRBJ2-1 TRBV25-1 ASSAAGGPGEQF
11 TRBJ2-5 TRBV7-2 ASSQGWGETQY
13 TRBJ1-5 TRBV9 ASSAQGSSNQPQH
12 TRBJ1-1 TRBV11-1 ASSLRQGNTEAF
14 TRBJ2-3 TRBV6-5 ASSYSPSGSTDTQY
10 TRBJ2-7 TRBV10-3 AISAGNYEQY
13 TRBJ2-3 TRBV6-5 ASRPSGTPGPTQY
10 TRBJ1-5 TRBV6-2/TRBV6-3 ASSYPYQPQH
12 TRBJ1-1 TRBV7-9 ASSLQGGNTEAF
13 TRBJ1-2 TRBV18 ASSPNKDLNYGYT
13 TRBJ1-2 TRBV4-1 ASSHPGQGFRGYT
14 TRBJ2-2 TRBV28 ASSLVPGANTGELF